These T cell receptor beta chains were read from a single sample in a study of technical replicates of blood from a few donors. This table comes from immunoSEQ multiplex PCR, and its TCRdb copy is limited to in-frame clones, with some not included. Of 60,000 to 65,000 clones in the sample, about 86% were seen once. Input material: PBMCs. These TCRs come from a human donor in good health. Some clones in this sample may be carry-over from other donors' samples. CDR3s include the opening cysteine and the closing phenylalanine or tryptophan. D genes are given only for firm matches. The size field is filled for only some rows; it gives once, few, many or a size class.

D	size	V	J	CDR3	DNA
TRBD1	NA	TRBV6-1	TRBJ2-7	CASSDRYRDRGKEQYF	TGTGCCAGCAGTGACCGCTACCGGGACAGGGGAAAGGAGCAGTACTTC
TRBD1	few	TRBV9	TRBJ1-1	CASSARTGTNTEAFF	TGTGCCAGCAGCGCCCGGACAGGGACTAACACTGAAGCTTTCTTT
TRBD1	NA	TRBV7-2	TRBJ1-4	CASSLAGTGWKKLFF	TGTGCCAGCAGCTTGGCCGGGACAGGGTGGAAAAAACTGTTTTTT
NA	NA	TRBV2	TRBJ2-7	CASSDGSVNEQYF	TGTGCCAGCAGTGATGGGAGTGTGAACGAGCAGTACTTC
TRBD2	NA	TRBV6-4	TRBJ2-5	CASSAGRWLAGRQETQYF	TGTGCCAGCAGTGCGGGACGGTGGCTAGCGGGACGCCAAGAGACCCAGTACTTC
TRBD2	NA	TRBV6-1	TRBJ2-1	CASSPWSSGRDEQFF	TGTGCCAGCAGTCCCTGGAGTAGCGGGAGGGATGAGCAGTTCTTC
TRBD1	few	TRBV7-9	TRBJ1-5	CASSSSGGSQHF	TGTGCCAGCAGCTCTTCAGGGGGGTCCCAGCATTTT
NA	NA	TRBV7-8	TRBJ2-2	CASSNRQFTNTGELFF	TGTGCCAGCAGCAACCGACAGTTCACGAACACCGGGGAGCTGTTTTTT
TRBD2	NA	TRBV27	TRBJ2-7	CASSLSGGGNYEQYF	TGTGCCAGCAGTTTATCGGGCGGGGGGAACTACGAGCAGTACTTC
NA	few	TRBV10-3	TRBJ2-1	CAISERTINYNEQFF	TGTGCCATCAGTGAAAGGACTATCAACTACAATGAGCAGTTCTTC
NA	once	TRBV12-1	TRBJ2-7	CASSPIQGSYEQYF	TGTGCCAGCAGCCCAATACAGGGGTCCTACGAGCAGTACTTC
NA	NA	TRBV5-1	TRBJ2-7	CASSEDGSSYEQYF	TGCGCCAGCAGTGAGGACGGGAGCTCCTACGAGCAGTACTTC
NA	few	TRBV6-5	TRBJ2-7	CASSYGAGFSYEQYF	TGTGCCAGCAGTTACGGTGCCGGTTTCTCCTACGAGCAGTACTTC
TRBD1	few	TRBV2	TRBJ1-1	CASVNRGDTEAFF	TGTGCCAGCGTGAACAGGGGGGACACTGAAGCTTTCTTT
TRBD2	NA	TRBV10-3	TRBJ2-5	CATGTTQETQYF	TGTGCCACTGGGACTACCCAAGAGACCCAGTACTTC
TRBD1	NA	TRBV7-2	TRBJ1-2	CASSFVTGDPANYGYTF	TGTGCCAGCAGCTTCGTGACAGGGGACCCAGCTAACTATGGCTACACCTTC
TRBD2	NA	TRBV6-1	TRBJ2-5	CASSEGLAAPQETQYF	TGTGCCAGCAGTGAGGGACTAGCGGCACCACAAGAGACCCAGTACTTC
TRBD1	NA	TRBV10-3	TRBJ2-2	CAIRRDRGHTGELFF	TGTGCCATCAGGAGGGACAGGGGGCACACCGGGGAGCTGTTTTTT
NA	NA	TRBV7-6	TRBJ2-5	CASSLGTPGETQYF	TGTGCCAGCAGCTTAGGCACACCGGGGGAGACCCAGTACTTC
NA	NA	TRBV4-1	TRBJ2-2	CASSQAGLNTGELFF	TGCGCCAGCAGCCAAGCGGGTCTTAACACCGGGGAGCTGTTTTTT
TRBD1	NA	TRBV7-9	TRBJ1-2	CASSFGQANYGYTF	TGTGCCAGCAGCTTCGGACAGGCTAACTATGGCTACACCTTC
NA	NA	TRBV5-5	TRBJ1-4	CASSRNSATNEKLFF	TGTGCCAGCAGCAGGAACAGTGCAACTAATGAAAAACTGTTTTTT